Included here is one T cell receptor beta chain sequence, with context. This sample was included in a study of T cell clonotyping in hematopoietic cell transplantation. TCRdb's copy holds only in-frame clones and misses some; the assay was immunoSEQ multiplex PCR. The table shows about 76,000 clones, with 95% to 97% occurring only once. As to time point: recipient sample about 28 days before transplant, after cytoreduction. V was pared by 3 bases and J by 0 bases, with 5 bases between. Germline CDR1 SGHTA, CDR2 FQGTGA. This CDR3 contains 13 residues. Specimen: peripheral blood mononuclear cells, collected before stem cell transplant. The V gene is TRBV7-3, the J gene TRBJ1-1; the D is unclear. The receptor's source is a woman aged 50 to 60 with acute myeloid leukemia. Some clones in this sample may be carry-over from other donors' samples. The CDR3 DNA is TGTGCCAGCAGCTTCACCATGAACACTGAAGCTTTCTTT. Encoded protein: CASSFTMNTEAFF.